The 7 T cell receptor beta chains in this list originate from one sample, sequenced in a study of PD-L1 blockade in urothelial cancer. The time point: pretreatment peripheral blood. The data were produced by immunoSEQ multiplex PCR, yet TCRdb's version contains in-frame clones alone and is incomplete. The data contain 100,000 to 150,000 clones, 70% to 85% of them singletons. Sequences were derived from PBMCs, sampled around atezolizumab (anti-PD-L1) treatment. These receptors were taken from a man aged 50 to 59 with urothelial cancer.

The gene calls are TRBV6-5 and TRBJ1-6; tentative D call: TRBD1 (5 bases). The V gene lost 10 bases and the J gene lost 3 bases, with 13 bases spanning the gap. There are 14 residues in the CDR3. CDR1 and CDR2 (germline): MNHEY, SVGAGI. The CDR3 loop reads CATTGPGYNSPLHF. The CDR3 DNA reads TGTGCCACCACAGGTCCCGGCTATAATTCACCCCTCCACTTT.

Here the CDR3 DNA reads TGCGCCAGCAGCTTGGATGATCCCTCGGCGGCGGAGACCCAGTACTTC. Its protein is CASSLDDPSAAETQYF. The V gene is TRBV5-1, the J gene TRBJ2-5; D remains unclear. From germline, CDR1 is SGHRS and CDR2 YFSETQ. The CDR3 is made up of 16 amino acids. V lost 0 bases to trimming and J lost 5 bases, with 17 bases between them.

The CDR3 spells CASSRVRTSGNEQFF. The CDR3 DNA follows: TGTGCCAGCAGCCGCGTAAGGACTAGCGGCAATGAGCAGTTCTTC. The chain carries TRBV7-6 and TRBJ2-1; the match to TRBD2 covers 10 bases. The CDR3 totals 15 residues. Germline CDR1 and CDR2: SGHVS and FNYEAQ. Trimming at V came to 5 bases and at J to 6 bases, leaving 7 bases not matched to a gene.

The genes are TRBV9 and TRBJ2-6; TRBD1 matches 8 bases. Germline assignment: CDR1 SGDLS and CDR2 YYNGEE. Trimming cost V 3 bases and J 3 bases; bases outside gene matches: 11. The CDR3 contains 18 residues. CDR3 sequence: CASSGPFGTGNGANVLTF. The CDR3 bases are TGTGCCAGCAGCGGGCCTTTTGGGACAGGCAATGGGGCCAACGTCCTGACTTTC. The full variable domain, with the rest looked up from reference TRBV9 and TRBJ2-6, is DSGVTQTPKHLITATGQRVTLRCSPRSGDLSVYWYQQSLDQGLQFLIQYYNGEERAKGNILERFSAQQFPDLHSELNLSSLELGDSALYFCASSGPFGTGNGANVLTFGAGSRLTVL.

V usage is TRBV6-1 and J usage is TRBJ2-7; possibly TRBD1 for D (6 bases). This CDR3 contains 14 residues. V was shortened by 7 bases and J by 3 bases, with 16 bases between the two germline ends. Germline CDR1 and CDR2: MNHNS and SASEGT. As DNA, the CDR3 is TGTGCCAGCAAAGGGGGACCCTCCAACTACGAGCAGTACTTC. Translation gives CASKGGPSNYEQYF.

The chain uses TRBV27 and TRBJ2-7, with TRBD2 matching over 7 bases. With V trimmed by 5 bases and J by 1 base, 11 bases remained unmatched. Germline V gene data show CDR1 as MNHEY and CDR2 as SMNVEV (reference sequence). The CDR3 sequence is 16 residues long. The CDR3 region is CASSPETSRASYEQYF. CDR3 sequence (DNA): TGTGCCAGCAGTCCCGAGACTAGCCGGGCGTCCTACGAGCAGTACTTC.

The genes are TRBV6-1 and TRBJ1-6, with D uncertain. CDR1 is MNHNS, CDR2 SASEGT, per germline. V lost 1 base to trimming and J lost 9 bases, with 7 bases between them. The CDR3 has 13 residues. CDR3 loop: CASSEDSSSPLHF. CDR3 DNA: TGTGCCAGCAGTGAAGACAGCAGTTCACCCCTCCACTTT.